Below are 13 T cell receptor beta chains sequenced from a single sample in a study of cytomegalovirus exposure and HLA in healthy donors. 60 Vbeta and 13 Jbeta primers were used in PCR. The assay was immunoSEQ multiplex PCR, and TCRdb's table has in-frame clones only and misses some. This sample has approximately 46,000 clones, with 72% found just once. Sequencing was carried out using PBMCs. Every receptor here comes from a young man in good health and CMV-seronegative.

This clone has just one count. The chain joins TRBV4-1 to TRBJ1-1, with D tentatively TRBD1 (5 bases). The V end was cut by 5 bases, the J end by 4 bases, with 14 bases between. Germline V gene data show CDR1 as MGHRA and CDR2 as YSYEKL. The CDR3 is 14 amino acids. In DNA form, the CDR3 reads TGCGCCAGCAGCTCTACGGGGGGTAGCACTGAAGCTTTCTTT. This encodes CASSSTGGSTEAFF.

V is TRBV27 and J is TRBJ1-2, with 7 nucleotides matching TRBD1. J lost 8 bases, V lost 2 bases, and 5 bases had no gene match. Germline V lookup: CDR1 MNHEY, CDR2 SMNVEV (reference sequence). The CDR3 is 13 amino acids. CDR3 in amino acids: CASSLGDSGGYTF. The CDR3 DNA reads TGTGCCAGCAGTTTAGGGGACAGTGGAGGCTACACCTTC.

The rearrangement links TRBV5-1 to TRBJ2-2; no clear D gene. This CDR3 region has 14 residues. V was shortened by 0 bases and J by 6 bases, with 9 bases between the two germline ends. Germline loops: CDR1 SGHRS, CDR2 YFSETQ. The CDR3 nucleotides read TGCGCCAGCAGCTTGGAAAGCTTCCCCGGGGAGCTGTTTTTT. It yields the protein CASSLESFPGELFF.

The CDR3 bases are TGTGCCAGTAGTAGGGTAGTGAGGGGACTAGCGAGGACAGATACGCAGTATTTT. Protein product: CASSRVVRGLARTDTQYF. V is TRBV19 and J is TRBJ2-3; 10 nucleotides line up with TRBD2. The trim removed 4 bases at V and 3 bases at J, leaving 13 bases unmatched. Germline V gives CDR1 LNHDA, CDR2 SQIVND (reference sequence). The CDR3 length is 18 residues.

This chain uses TRBV5-6 with TRBJ1-1; TRBD1 is a possible D gene (5 bases). The CDR3 is 12 amino acids. Germline CDR1 is SGHDT and CDR2 is YYEEEE. V was shortened by 4 bases and J by 5 bases, with 9 bases between the two germline ends. The CDR3 protein is CASSIGQTEAFF. In DNA, the CDR3 is TGTGCCAGCAGCATCGGACAAACTGAAGCTTTCTTT.

This clone came up a few times. This chain links TRBV6-1 with TRBJ1-5, with D hard to call. This CDR3 has 15 residues. V was pared by 1 base and J by 1 base, with 8 bases between. Germline lookup yields CDR1 MNHNS and CDR2 SASEGT. CDR3 region: CASSEGVGSNQPQHF. The CDR3 bases are TGTGCCAGCAGTGAAGGGGTCGGGAGCAATCAGCCCCAGCATTTT.

The V gene is TRBV5-1, the J gene TRBJ2-2, with 13 bases fitting TRBD2. This CDR3 has 16 residues. Trimming at V came to 3 bases and at J to 6 bases, leaving 5 bases not matched to a gene. The germline CDR1 and CDR2 sequences are SGHRS and YFSETQ. CDR3 in amino acids: CASSSPGLAGSGELFF. The CDR3 DNA reads as TGCGCCAGCAGCTCTCCGGGACTAGCGGGATCCGGGGAGCTGTTTTTT.

This clone was seen a handful of times. The gene calls are TRBV19 and TRBJ1-5, with 7 bases lining up with TRBD1. This CDR3 region has 16 residues. Germline CDR1 and CDR2: LNHDA and SQIVND (reference sequence). Trimming took 3 bases from V and 3 from J; bases not matched to a gene: 8. Here the CDR3 reads CASSIVTGTVNQPQHF. DNA for the CDR3: TGTGCCAGTAGTATTGTCACCGGGACAGTCAATCAGCCCCAGCATTTT. The variable domain in full, completed from reference TRBV19 and TRBJ1-5, reads DGGITQSPKYLFRKEGQNVTLSCEQNLNHDAMYWYRQDPGQGLRLIYYSQIVNDFQKGDIAEGYSVSREKKESFPLTVTSAQKNPTAFYLCASSIVTGTVNQPQHFGDGTRLSIL.

The V call is TRBV10-3, the J call TRBJ2-7, with D maybe TRBD1 (5 bases). Germline values: CDR1 ENHRY, CDR2 SYGVKD. The CDR3 is 12 amino acids. The CDR3 DNA is TGTGCCATCAGTGAGTCGGGGCTGGTGGGCACTGTC. Its protein is CAISESGLVGTV.

The chain couples TRBV2 to TRBJ2-1; TRBD2 is a possible D gene (6 bases). Germline lookup yields CDR1 SNHLY and CDR2 FYNNEI. V was clipped by 7 bases and J by 8 bases, with 18 bases between them. CDR3 length: 14 amino acids. Written as DNA, the CDR3 is TGTGCCAGCATTATATGGGGGGACTCCTATGAGCAGTTCTTC. The encoded protein is CASIIWGDSYEQFF.

The chain is built from TRBV5-1 and TRBJ1-4; 7 bases map to TRBD1. Germline V lookup: CDR1 SGHRS, CDR2 YFSETQ. V lost 5 bases, J lost 4 bases, and 8 bases stayed unmatched. The CDR3 sequence is 15 residues long. DNA of the CDR3: TGCGCCAGCAGAGCTGGGACAGCAAGTAATGAAAAACTGTTTTTT. Translating gives CASRAGTASNEKLFF. The full variable domain, with the rest looked up from reference TRBV5-1 and TRBJ1-4, is KAGVTQTPRYLIKTRGQQVTLSCSPISGHRSVSWYQQTPGQGLQFLFEYFSETQRNKGNFPGRFSGRQFSNSRSEMNVSTLELGDSALYLCASRAGTASNEKLFFGSGTQLSVL.

The chain links TRBV10-3 to TRBJ2-3; 11 bases map to TRBD2. The CDR3 length is 16 residues. V shed 8 bases and J 2 bases; nucleotides not matched to a gene: 9. Germline-derived CDR1 and CDR2 are ENHRY and SYGVKD. The CDR3: CAIGETSGTPTDTQYF. In nucleotides, the CDR3 is TGTGCCATCGGGGAGACTAGCGGGACACCCACAGATACGCAGTATTTT.

This clone has more than one count but fewer than ten. The chain is built from TRBV15 and TRBJ2-3; D possibly corresponds to TRBD2 (7 bases). Trimming stripped 0 bases from V and 4 bases from J, with 17 bases between. This CDR3 comprises 17 residues. Germline-derived CDR1 and CDR2 are LNHNV and YYDKDF (reference sequence). The CDR3, as DNA: TGTGCCACCAGCAGAGATCTGGGGAGGGGGGGCGCAGATACGCAGTATTTT. It encodes CATSRDLGRGGADTQYF.